This T cell receptor beta chain was documented in a study of radiotherapy plus CTLA-4 blockade in lung cancer (dated by TCRdb to 2016 to 2018). Notes on the research overall: Among enrolled patients, around 20% had an objective response and 25% to 35% reached disease control.

What the work shows at the level of the full study, not this receptor alone: After treatment with radiotherapy and ipilimumab, TCR clones that came from tumors expanded in the peripheral blood. The strongest predictors of response were reported to be early dynamic shifts in blood T cell clones along with a rise in serum interferon-beta following radiation.

Library method: the immunoSEQ multiplex PCR assay. TCRdb provides this immuneACCESS table in a form limited to in-frame rearrangements. Some clones are lacking; in checked studies, under half of them reflect an unresolved V gene, and why the rest are absent is not known. Counted in this sample were 95,000 to 150,000 clones; about nine tenths of them appeared once. The top ten clones comprise 6.9% of the sample. The study evaluated CTLA-4 blockade (ipilimumab) given together with focal radiation therapy in patients who had chemo-refractory metastatic non-small-cell lung cancer. The germline V gene supplies CDR1 SGHDT and CDR2 YYEEEE. Including the terminal cysteine and phenylalanine, the CDR3 comprises 12 residues. CDR3 DNA is the only sequence kept; it has 36 bases, read in frame from the first base. Concerning this clone: Its target antigen remains unknown. The junction and the germline gene differ at one end; a read error may be behind it.

This clonotype was sampled from a human donor with non-small cell lung cancer that progressed on radiotherapy plus ipilimumab. The input for sequencing was peripheral blood, taken from a patient treated with radiotherapy plus ipilimumab. The receptor chain draws on TRBV5-6 and TRBJ2-7; TRBD2 is perhaps the D gene, given 6 matching bases. CDR3 region: CASSGSSGVPHF. The DNA is as follows: TGTGCCAGCAGCGGGTCGTCGGGGGTACCACACTTC.